The present TCR beta chain was sequenced within a study of long-term antiretroviral therapy in people with HIV. Overall study results and limits: Repertoires from HIV showed CDR3 length ranges narrower than those of controls. Participants lacked recorded data on ART adherence, viral resistance or therapy changes. Diversity rose after ART but stayed below transplant donor controls.

The libraries were made with immunoSEQ v3.0 at survey level. The data were produced by immunoSEQ multiplex PCR, yet TCRdb's version contains in-frame clones alone and is incomplete. The sample holds 30,000 to 35,000 clones, approximately 72% seen once. There was at least one pre-ART PBMC sample for each donor, plus at least two post-ART PBMC samples. Looked up from germline, CDR1 is SGDLS and CDR2 is YYNGEE. The CDR3 loop spans 15 amino acids. V dropped 4 bases and J dropped 6 bases, with 17 bases sitting between them. With respect to this clone: Its specificity is not known.

Sequenced material: unsorted PBMCs, taken 3 years after starting antiretroviral therapy. The gene calls are TRBV9 and TRBJ1-3; the D is unclear. The sequence was collected from a man over 45 with HIV. The CDR3 here is CASSPPGRTANTIYF. For the CDR3, the DNA is TGTGCCAGCAGCCCCCCCGGCAGGACGGCAAACACCATATATTTT.